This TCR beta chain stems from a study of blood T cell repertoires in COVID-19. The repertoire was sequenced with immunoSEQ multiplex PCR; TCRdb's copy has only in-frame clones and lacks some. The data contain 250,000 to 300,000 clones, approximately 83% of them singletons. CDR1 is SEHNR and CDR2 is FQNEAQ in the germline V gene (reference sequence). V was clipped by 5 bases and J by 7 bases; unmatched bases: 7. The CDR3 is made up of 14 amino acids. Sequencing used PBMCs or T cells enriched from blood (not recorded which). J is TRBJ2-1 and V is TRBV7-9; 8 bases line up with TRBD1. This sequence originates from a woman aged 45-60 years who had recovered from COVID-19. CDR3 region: CASSPQGAGNEQFF. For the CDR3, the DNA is TGTGCCAGCAGCCCGCAGGGGGCAGGGAATGAGCAGTTCTTC.